The TCR beta chain under discussion was sequenced for a study of blood T cell repertoires in COVID-19. Turning to the study itself: Whether acute or convalescent, the COVID-19 samples came from the United States, Italy and Spain. T cells, B-cell-depleted T cells, or PBMCs supplied cDNA or gDNA.

This CDR3 has 14 amino acids. The V gene's germline CDR1 is KGHSH and CDR2 LQKENI. V was pared by 3 bases and J by 4 bases, with 12 bases between. In the source study's methods: Researchers report that nucleated cell counts were estimated from reference gene primer amplification. TCRdb's table, derived via immunoSEQ multiplex PCR, lists solely in-frame clones and lacks some. Clonal size and the V and J genes are those of that table, whereas D and trimming came from the DNA. Here the sample spans over 150,000 clones, about 89% being singletons. The gene calls are TRBV18 and TRBJ1-2, with no clear D. This clonotype was obtained from a man between 45 and 60 years old with acute or convalescent COVID-19. Sequenced sample: peripheral blood. The CDR3 DNA is TGTGCCAGCTCACCTACGGATGAGGGCTATGGCTACACCTTC. Protein: CASSPTDEGYGYTF.